This TCR beta chain was found in a study of early stage breast cancer tumors. The overall study: Each sample averaged approximately 9.7-fold read coverage. Study findings and constraints: Comparing each tissue with blood distinguished tumor from normal in most of the 16 patients.

This clone showed up just a few times. Its antigen is still unknown. Sequencing was performed with immunoSEQ multiplex PCR; in TCRdb, only in-frame clones are kept and a portion is missing. The data hold about 9,600 clones, with approximately 68% observed a single time. Germline CDR1 reads MDHEN; CDR2 reads SYDVKM. The CDR3 extends over 13 amino acids. V was cut by 7 bases and J by 12 bases, with 21 bases left in between. About 17-50 mg of tumor tissue was diced per sample. Sequenced sample: breast tumor tissue. V usage is TRBV28 and J usage is TRBJ1-1; D gene uncertain. This TCR was sampled from a person between 50 and 60 years old with breast cancer. This CDR3 reads CASKLISSGWPFF. CDR3 DNA sequence: TGTGCCAGCAAATTGATCTCCTCAGGTTGGCCTTTCTTT. Drawing the rest from reference TRBV28 and TRBJ1-1, the complete variable domain is DVKVTQSSRYLVKRTGEKVFLECVQDMDHENMFWYRQDPGLGLRLIYFSYDVKMKEKGDIPEGYSVSREKKERFSLILESASTNQTSMYLCASKLISSGWPFFGQGTRLTVV.